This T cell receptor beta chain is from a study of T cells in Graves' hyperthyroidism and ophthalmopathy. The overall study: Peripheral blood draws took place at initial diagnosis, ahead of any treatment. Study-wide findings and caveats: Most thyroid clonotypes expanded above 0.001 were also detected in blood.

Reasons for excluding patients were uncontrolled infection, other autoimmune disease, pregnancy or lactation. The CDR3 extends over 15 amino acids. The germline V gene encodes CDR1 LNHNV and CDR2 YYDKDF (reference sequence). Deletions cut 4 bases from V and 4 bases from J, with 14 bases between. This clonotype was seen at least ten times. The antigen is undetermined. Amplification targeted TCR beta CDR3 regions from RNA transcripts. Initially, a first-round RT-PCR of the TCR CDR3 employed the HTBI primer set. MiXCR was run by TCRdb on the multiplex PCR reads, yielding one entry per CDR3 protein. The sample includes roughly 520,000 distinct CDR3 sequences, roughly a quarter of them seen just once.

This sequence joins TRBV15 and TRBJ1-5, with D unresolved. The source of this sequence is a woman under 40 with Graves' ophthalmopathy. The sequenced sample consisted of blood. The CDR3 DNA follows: TGTGCCACCAGCAACACGCCGGACCTAAATCAGCCCCAGCATTTT. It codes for CATSNTPDLNQPQHF. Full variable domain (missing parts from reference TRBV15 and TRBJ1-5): DAMVIQNPRYQVTQFGKPVTLSCSQTLNHNVMYWYQQKSSQAPKLLFHYYDKDFNNEADTPDNFQSRRPNTSFCFLDIRSPGLGDTAMYLCATSNTPDLNQPQHFGDGTRLSIL.